The 5 T cell receptor beta chains given below trace back to one sample, sequenced in a study of blood T cell repertoires in COVID-19. This table comes from immunoSEQ multiplex PCR, and its TCRdb copy is limited to in-frame clones, with some not included. The sample shows 230,000 or so clones, roughly 87% of them seen only once. Sequencing was performed on peripheral blood. The receptors derive from a man aged 35 to 55 with active or convalescent COVID-19.

CDR3 DNA sequence: TGTGCCAGCAGTGAAGAGAGGGAGGGTTGGACTGAAGCTTTCTTT. This codes for CASSEEREGWTEAFF. The rearrangement links TRBV28 to TRBJ1-1, with no clear D. Germline CDR1 and CDR2: MDHEN and SYDVKM. V was clipped by 5 bases and J by 5 bases, with 18 bases between them. This CDR3 contains 15 residues.

The V call is TRBV9, the J call TRBJ2-2; 11 bases are shared with TRBD2. Trimming took 0 bases from V and 5 from J; bases not matched to a gene: 3. CDR1 is SGDLS and CDR2 is YYNGEE in the germline V gene. This CDR3 contains 16 residues. CDR3 loop: CASSVGRLAGTGELFF. DNA of the CDR3: TGTGCCAGCAGCGTAGGGCGACTAGCGGGAACCGGGGAGCTGTTTTTT. Combining the CDR3 with reference TRBV9 and TRBJ2-2 gives the whole variable domain DSGVTQTPKHLITATGQRVTLRCSPRSGDLSVYWYQQSLDQGLQFLIQYYNGEERAKGNILERFSAQQFPDLHSELNLSSLELGDSALYFCASSVGRLAGTGELFFGEGSRLTVL.

This sequence joins TRBV29-1 and TRBJ2-7; D may be TRBD2 (5 bases). CDR1 is SQVTM, CDR2 ANQGSEA, per germline. The V gene lost 5 bases and the J gene lost 7 bases, with 9 bases spanning the gap. The CDR3 is made up of 10 amino acids. The CDR3 region is CSVWEREQYF. DNA of the CDR3: TGCAGCGTTTGGGAGAGGGAGCAGTACTTC.

This clone showed up just once. This chain connects TRBV9 to TRBJ1-2; D gene unclear. Germline CDR1 SGDLS, CDR2 YYNGEE. Deletions cut 4 bases from V and 6 bases from J, with 25 bases between. The CDR3 spans 17 residues. The CDR3 protein is CASSLPGSPELDDGYTF. The DNA for the CDR3 is TGTGCCAGCAGCCTTCCCGGGTCCCCCGAATTAGACGATGGCTACACCTTC.

The rearrangement joins TRBV12-5 to TRBJ1-5; TRBD1 might be the D (5 bases). The CDR3 length is 18 residues. Per germline, CDR1 LGHNT and CDR2 FRNRAP. V gave up 3 bases and J gave up 6 bases, with 24 bases separating them. This CDR3 reads CASGFKPFGGDGAQPQHF. For the CDR3, the DNA is TGTGCTAGTGGTTTCAAACCCTTTGGAGGGGATGGAGCTCAGCCCCAGCATTTT. Full variable domain (outside the CDR3, taken from reference TRBV12-5 and TRBJ1-5): DARVTQTPRHKVTEMGQEVTMRCQPILGHNTVFWYRQTMMQGLELLAYFRNRAPLDDSGMPKDRFSAEMPDATLATLKIQPSEPRDSAVYFCASGFKPFGGDGAQPQHFGDGTRLSIL.